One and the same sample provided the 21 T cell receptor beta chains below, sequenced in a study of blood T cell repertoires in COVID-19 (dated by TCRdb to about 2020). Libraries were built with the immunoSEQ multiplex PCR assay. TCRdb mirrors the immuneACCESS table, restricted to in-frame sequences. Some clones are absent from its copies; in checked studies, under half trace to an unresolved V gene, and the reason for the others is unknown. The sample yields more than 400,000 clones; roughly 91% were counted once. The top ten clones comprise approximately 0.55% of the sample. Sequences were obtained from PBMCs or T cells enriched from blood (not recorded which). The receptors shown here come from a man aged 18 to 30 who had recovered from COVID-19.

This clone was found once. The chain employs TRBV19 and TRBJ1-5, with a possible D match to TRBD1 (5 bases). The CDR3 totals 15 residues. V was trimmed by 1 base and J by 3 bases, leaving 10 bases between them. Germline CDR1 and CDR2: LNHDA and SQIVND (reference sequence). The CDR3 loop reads CASSIVQDNNQPQHF. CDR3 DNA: TGTGCCAGTAGTATAGTCCAGGACAACAATCAGCCCCAGCATTTT.

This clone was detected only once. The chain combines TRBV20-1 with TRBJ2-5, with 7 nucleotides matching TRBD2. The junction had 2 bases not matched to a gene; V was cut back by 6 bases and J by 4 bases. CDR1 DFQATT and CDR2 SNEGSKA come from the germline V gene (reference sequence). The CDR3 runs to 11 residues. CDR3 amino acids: CSAPGGETQYF. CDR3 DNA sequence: TGCAGTGCGCCGGGGGGAGAGACCCAGTACTTC.

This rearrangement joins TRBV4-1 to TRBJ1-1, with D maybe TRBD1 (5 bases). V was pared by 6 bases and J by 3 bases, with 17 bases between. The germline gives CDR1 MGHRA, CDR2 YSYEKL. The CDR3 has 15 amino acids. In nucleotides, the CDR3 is TGCGCCAGCAGAAAAGTAACAGGCCGGGACACTGAAGCTTTCTTT. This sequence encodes CASRKVTGRDTEAFF.

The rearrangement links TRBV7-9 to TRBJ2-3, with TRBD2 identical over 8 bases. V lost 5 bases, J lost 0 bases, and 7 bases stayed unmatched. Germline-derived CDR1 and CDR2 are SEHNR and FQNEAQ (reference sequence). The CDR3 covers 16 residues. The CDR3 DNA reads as TGTGCCAGCAGCGTCTCGACTAGCGAAAGCACAGATACGCAGTATTTT. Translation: CASSVSTSESTDTQYF.

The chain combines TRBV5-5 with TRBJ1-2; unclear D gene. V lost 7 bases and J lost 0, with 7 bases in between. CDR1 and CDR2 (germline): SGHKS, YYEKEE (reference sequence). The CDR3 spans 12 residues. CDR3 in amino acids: CASRLSNYGYTF. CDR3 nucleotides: TGTGCCAGCCGTTTGTCTAACTATGGCTACACCTTC.

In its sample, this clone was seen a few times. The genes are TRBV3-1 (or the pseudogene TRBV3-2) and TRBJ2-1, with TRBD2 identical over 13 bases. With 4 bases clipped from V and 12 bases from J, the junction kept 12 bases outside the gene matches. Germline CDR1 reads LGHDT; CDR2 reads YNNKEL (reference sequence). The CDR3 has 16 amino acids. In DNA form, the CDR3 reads TGTGCCAGCAGCCCCGTCGGACTAGCGGGAGAAGGCGGGCAGTTCTTC. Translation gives CASSPVGLAGEGGQFF.

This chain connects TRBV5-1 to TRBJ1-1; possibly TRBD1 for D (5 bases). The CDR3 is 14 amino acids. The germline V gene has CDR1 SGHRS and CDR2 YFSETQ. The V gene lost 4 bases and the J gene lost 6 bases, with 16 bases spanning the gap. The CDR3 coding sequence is TGCGCCAGCAGCCCGGATCCAGGGTCCCCTGAAGCTTTCTTT. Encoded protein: CASSPDPGSPEAFF.

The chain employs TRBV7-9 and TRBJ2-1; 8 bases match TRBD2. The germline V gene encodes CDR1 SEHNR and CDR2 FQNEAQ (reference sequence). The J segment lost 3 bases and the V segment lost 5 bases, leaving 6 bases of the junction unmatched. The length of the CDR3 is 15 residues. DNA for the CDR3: TGTGCCAGCAGCCAAGAGCGGGAGAACTACAATGAGCAGTTCTTC. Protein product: CASSQERENYNEQFF.

CDR3 DNA sequence: TGCGCCAGCAGCCTGGGACAGCCTCTAGGTAACTATGGCTACACCTTC. Translation: CASSLGQPLGNYGYTF. This rearrangement joins TRBV5-1 to TRBJ1-2, with 7 bases identical to TRBD1. With 4 bases clipped from V and 1 base from J, the junction kept 10 bases outside the gene matches. The CDR3 covers 16 residues. Germline CDR1 and CDR2: SGHRS and YFSETQ.

CDR3 bases: TGCGCCAGCAGTCTTCAGGGAGGGTATAATGAAAAACTGTTTTTT. Its protein is CASSLQGGYNEKLFF. This chain joins TRBV4-1 and TRBJ1-4; weak D call: TRBD1 (5 bases). The V gene's germline CDR1 is MGHRA and CDR2 YSYEKL. The CDR3 has 15 residues. Trimming removed 6 bases from V and 4 bases from J, with 15 bases in between.

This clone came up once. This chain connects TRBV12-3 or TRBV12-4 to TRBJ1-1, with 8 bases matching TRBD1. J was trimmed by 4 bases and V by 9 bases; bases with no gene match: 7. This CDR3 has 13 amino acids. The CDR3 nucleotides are TGTGCCAGTATCCCAGACAGGGGCACTGAAGCTTTCTTT. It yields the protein CASIPDRGTEAFF.

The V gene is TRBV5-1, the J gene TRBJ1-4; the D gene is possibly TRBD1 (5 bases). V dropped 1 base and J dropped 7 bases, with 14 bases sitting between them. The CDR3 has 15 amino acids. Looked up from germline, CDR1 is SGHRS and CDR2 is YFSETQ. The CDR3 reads CASSLWGDRGEKLFF. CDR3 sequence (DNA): TGCGCCAGCAGCTTGTGGGGGGATCGTGGTGAAAAACTGTTTTTT.

CDR3 nucleotides: TGTGCCAGCAGCCATTTCGGTGCGGGGGCCCCGGGAAATGAGCAGTTCTTC. This gives the protein CASSHFGAGAPGNEQFF. The V call is TRBV9, the J call TRBJ2-1, with D possibly being TRBD2 (7 bases). V gave up 4 bases and J gave up 7 bases, with 24 bases separating them. This CDR3 has 17 residues. In germline, CDR1 is SGDLS, CDR2 YYNGEE.

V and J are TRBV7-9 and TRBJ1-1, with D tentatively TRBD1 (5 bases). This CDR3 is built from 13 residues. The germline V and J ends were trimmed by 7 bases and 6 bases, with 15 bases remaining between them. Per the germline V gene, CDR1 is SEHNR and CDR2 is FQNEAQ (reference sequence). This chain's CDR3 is CASMLRGSPEAFF. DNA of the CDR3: TGTGCCAGCATGCTCCGGGGGTCCCCTGAAGCTTTCTTT.

CDR3 sequence: CSVTLQGSGSEAFF. The DNA of the CDR3 is TGCAGCGTTACCTTACAGGGCTCCGGTAGTGAAGCTTTCTTT. The genes are TRBV29-1 and TRBJ1-1; D might be TRBD1 (6 bases). V was clipped by 5 bases and J by 7 bases, with 20 bases between them. This CDR3 has 14 amino acids. Germline values: CDR1 SQVTM, CDR2 ANQGSEA.

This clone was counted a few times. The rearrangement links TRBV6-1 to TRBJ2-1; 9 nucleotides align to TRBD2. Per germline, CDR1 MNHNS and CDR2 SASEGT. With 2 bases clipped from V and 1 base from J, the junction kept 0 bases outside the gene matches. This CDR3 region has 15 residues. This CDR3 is CASSETSGSYNEQFF. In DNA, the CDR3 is TGTGCCAGCAGTGAAACTAGCGGGTCCTACAATGAGCAGTTCTTC.

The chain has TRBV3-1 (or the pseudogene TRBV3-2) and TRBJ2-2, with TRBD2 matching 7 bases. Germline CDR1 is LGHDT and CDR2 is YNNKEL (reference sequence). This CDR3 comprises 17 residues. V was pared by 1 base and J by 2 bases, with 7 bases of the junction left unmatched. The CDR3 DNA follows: TGTGCCAGCAGCCAAGGCGGGCTAGCGGACAACACCGGGGAGCTGTTTTTT. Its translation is CASSQGGLADNTGELFF.

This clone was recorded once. The CDR3 region is CASSEGSGNEQFF. The CDR3 DNA reads TGTGCCAGCAGTGAAGGCTCGGGGAATGAGCAGTTCTTC. The rearrangement joins TRBV2 to TRBJ2-1; possible D gene TRBD2, 5 bases. V dropped 1 base and J dropped 7 bases, with 8 bases sitting between them. This CDR3 region has 13 residues. In germline, CDR1 is SNHLY, CDR2 FYNNEI. The entire variable domain, with the rest obtained from reference TRBV2 and TRBJ2-1, is as follows: EPEVTQTPSHQVTQMGQEVILRCVPISNHLYFYWYRQILGQKVEFLVSFYNNEISEKSEIFDDQFSVERPDGSNFTLKIRSTKLEDSAMYFCASSEGSGNEQFFGPGTRLTVL.

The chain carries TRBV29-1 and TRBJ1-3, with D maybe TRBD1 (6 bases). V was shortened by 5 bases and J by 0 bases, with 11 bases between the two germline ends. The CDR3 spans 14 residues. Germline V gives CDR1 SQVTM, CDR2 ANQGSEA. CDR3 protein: CSVLTGNSGNTIYF. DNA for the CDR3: TGCAGCGTTTTAACAGGGAACTCTGGAAACACCATATATTTT.

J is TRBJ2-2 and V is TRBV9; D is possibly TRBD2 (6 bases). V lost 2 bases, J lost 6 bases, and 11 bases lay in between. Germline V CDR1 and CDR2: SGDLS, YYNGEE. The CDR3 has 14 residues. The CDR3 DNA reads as TGTGCCAGCAGCGTCCTAGCGATAGCCGGGGAGCTGTTTTTT. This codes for CASSVLAIAGELFF.

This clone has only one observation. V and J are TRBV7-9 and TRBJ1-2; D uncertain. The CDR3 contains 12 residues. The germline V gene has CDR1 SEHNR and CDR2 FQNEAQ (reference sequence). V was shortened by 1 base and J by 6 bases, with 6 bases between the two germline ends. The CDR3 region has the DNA TGTGCCAGCAGCTTAGGCACAGATGGCTACACCTTC. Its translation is CASSLGTDGYTF. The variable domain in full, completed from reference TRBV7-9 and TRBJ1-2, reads DTGVSQNPRHKITKRGQNVTFRCDPISEHNRLYWYRQTLGQGPEFLTYFQNEAQLEKSRLLSDRFSAERPKGSFSTLEIQRTEQGDSAMYLCASSLGTDGYTFGSGTRLTVV.